This is a list of T cell receptor beta chains from one sample in a study of blood T cell repertoires in COVID-19. Sequencing used immunoSEQ multiplex PCR; TCRdb keeps in-frame clones, though not all of them. The table records 250,000 to 350,000 clones, around 89% of them present only once. The sample consisted of peripheral blood. The receptors stem from a young man with acute or convalescent COVID-19. Each CDR3 is given with its conserved first and last residue. The D gene is left open where the match is weak.

d_call v_call cdr3_aa
. TRBV15 CATSRDRGLRGFTEAFF
. TRBV5-1 CASSLALSGGTEAFF
. TRBV24-1 CATSHPGEEQFF
. TRBV7-3 CASSSRPSGGYTF
. TRBV6-2/TRBV6-3 CASSFGGSGANVLTF
. TRBV5-5 CASSLNVDMNTEAFF
TRBD1 TRBV27 CASSLIYTGGNTGELFF
TRBD1 TRBV11-2 CASSLFPGQIYNEQFF
TRBD2 TRBV4-1 CASSQGSGRARTDTQYF
. TRBV19 CASSISHNTEAFF
. TRBV3-1/TRBV3-2 CASSPRDFPEQFF
. TRBV30 CAWSVEFGSNQPQHF
TRBD1 TRBV20-1 CSASTPGTGGFEQYF
. TRBV19 CASTALDSPETQYF
TRBD1 TRBV3-1/TRBV3-2 CASSQDQGDLDTEAFF
. TRBV28 CASRLRRHPNTEAFF
. TRBV7-9 CASSLVVQGPKNIQYF